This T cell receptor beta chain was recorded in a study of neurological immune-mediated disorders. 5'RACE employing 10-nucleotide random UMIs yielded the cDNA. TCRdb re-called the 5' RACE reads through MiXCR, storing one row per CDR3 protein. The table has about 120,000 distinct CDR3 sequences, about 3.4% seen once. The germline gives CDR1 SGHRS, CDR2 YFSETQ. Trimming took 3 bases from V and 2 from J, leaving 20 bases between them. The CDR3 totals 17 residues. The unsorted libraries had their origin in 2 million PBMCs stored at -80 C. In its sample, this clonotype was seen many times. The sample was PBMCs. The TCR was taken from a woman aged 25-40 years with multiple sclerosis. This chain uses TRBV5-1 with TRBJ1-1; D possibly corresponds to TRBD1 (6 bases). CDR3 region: CASSSGLRQEGNTEAFF. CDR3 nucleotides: TGCGCCAGCAGCTCCGGTCTCCGACAGGAGGGCAACACTGAAGCTTTCTTT.